The entry below describes one TCR beta chain. Its antigen remains unknown. The data are from a study of cytomegalovirus exposure and HLA in healthy donors. About the study: Later analysis reported that the 110 or so validation repertoires shared the platform of the approximately 670 first-cohort repertoires.

Donors came from a validation cohort of approximately 110 subjects, distinct from the first 666-subject cohort. Libraries were prepared by immunoSEQ multiplex PCR; TCRdb keeps only in-frame clonotypes and omits some of them. The sample contains roughly 300,000 clones, 75% to 90% of which appear only once. General study points: Cytomegalovirus status was reportedly diagnosed by the classifier with high sensitivity and specificity. Subsequent analysis found a tendency for first-cohort TCR clusters to co-occur within the 90 to 150 validation repertoires.

J gave up 6 bases and V 3 bases, and 2 bases lay outside the gene matches. The CDR3 consists of 13 residues. The germline V gene has CDR1 SEHNR and CDR2 FQNEAQ (reference sequence). The chain combines TRBV7-9 with TRBJ2-1; 7 bases match TRBD1. The clonotype originates from a woman in her twenties or thirties in good health and CMV-seropositive. The sample was PBMCs. CDR3 sequence reads: CASSLTGFNEQFF. The DNA for the CDR3 is TGTGCCAGCAGCTTGACAGGGTTCAATGAGCAGTTCTTC.